This T cell receptor beta chain was identified during a study of blood T cell repertoires in COVID-19. Across the study: COVID-19 samples from acute and convalescent phases originated in the United States, Italy and Spain.

Original processing methods: Reference gene primers were amplified, and this amplification served to estimate nucleated cell counts. TCRdb keeps only in-frame clones here, not all; method: immunoSEQ multiplex PCR. That table is the source of V, J and clone size, and D and trimming were worked out from the DNA. The data contain 220,000 or so clones, roughly 92% of them singletons. From germline, CDR1 is LNHDA and CDR2 SQIVND (reference sequence). The CDR3 loop spans 15 amino acids. The V end was cut by 1 base, the J end by 5 bases, with 11 bases between. This sequence originates from a man aged 60 to 75 with COVID-19, enrolled during active disease. The gene calls are TRBV19 and TRBJ2-2; weak D call: TRBD2 (5 bases). Sequenced sample: peripheral blood. This chain's CDR3 is CASSIVGVGTGELFF. CDR3 DNA: TGTGCCAGTAGTATAGTCGGGGTCGGGACCGGGGAGCTGTTTTTT.